What follows are 13 T cell receptor beta chains derived from one specimen sequenced in a study of early T cells in non-severe SARS-CoV-2 infection. From the 5' RACE reads, TCRdb called clonotypes with MiXCR, one entry per CDR3 protein. The table has 97,000 or so distinct CDR3 sequences, 9.5% to 11% seen once; the top ten hold roughly 4.5%. Specimen: whole blood, collected at baseline. The receptor set was obtained from an adult who was a healthcare worker with PCR-confirmed SARS-CoV-2 infection or an uninfected control (not recorded which).

The chain combines TRBV28 with TRBJ2-7; the match to TRBD1 covers 7 bases. The CDR3 covers 11 residues. CDR1 is MDHEN and CDR2 is SYDVKM in the germline V gene. V was pared by 10 bases and J by 5 bases, with 5 bases of the junction left unmatched. This CDR3 reads CATDRFDEQYF. For the CDR3, the DNA is TGTGCCACGGACAGGTTCGACGAGCAGTACTTC.

Ten or more counts support this clonotype. CDR3: CASRTGGKDEKLFF. The CDR3 DNA reads TGTGCCAGCAGGACAGGGGGAAAAGATGAAAAACTGTTTTTT. This chain links TRBV7-9 with TRBJ1-4, with 9 bases that match TRBD1. The length of the CDR3 is 14 residues. With V trimmed by 6 bases and J by 6 bases, 5 bases remained unmatched. Germline V CDR1 and CDR2: SEHNR, FQNEAQ (reference sequence).

There are a few counts of this clonotype. The gene calls are TRBV18 and TRBJ1-1, with D possibly matching TRBD1 (6 bases). V lost 3 bases to trimming and J lost 0 bases, with 8 bases between them. CDR1 is KGHSH, CDR2 LQKENI, per germline. CDR3 length equals 14 residues. The CDR3 sequence: CASSPGHVNTEAFF. The CDR3 nucleotides are TGTGCCAGCTCACCGGGACACGTGAACACTGAAGCTTTCTTT.

This clonotype came up many times. The chain is built from TRBV29-1 and TRBJ1-4; no reliable D call. The CDR3 runs 16 residues. CDR1 and CDR2 (germline): SQVTM, ANQGSEA. Deletions cut 7 bases from V and 8 bases from J, with 26 bases between. CDR3 sequence: CSGTVWNPQAEEKLFF. CDR3 sequence (DNA): TGCAGCGGGACCGTGTGGAATCCCCAGGCCGAGGAAAAACTGTTTTTT.

This clonotype was recorded a few times. The rearrangement uses TRBV29-1 and TRBJ2-3; no firm D call. This CDR3 region has 15 residues. From germline, CDR1 is SQVTM and CDR2 ANQGSEA. Trimming took 6 bases from V and 7 from J, leaving 23 bases between them. In nucleotides, the CDR3 is TGCAGCGTCCATGGGCCATCAGCACAGATAAATACGCAGTATTTT. Translation: CSVHGPSAQINTQYF.

The sample holds a few counts of this clonotype. The chain is built from TRBV19 and TRBJ2-7, with 10 bases identical to TRBD2. Unmatched junction bases numbered 14, after V lost 6 bases and J lost 6 bases. CDR3 length equals 16 residues. In germline, CDR1 is LNHDA, CDR2 SQIVND (reference sequence). The CDR3 reads CASSVILGTSEVEQYF. The CDR3 DNA reads as TGTGCCAGTAGCGTTATACTCGGGACTAGCGAGGTCGAGCAGTACTTC. The full variable domain, in which reference TRBV19 and TRBJ2-7 provide the parts outside the CDR3, is DGGITQSPKYLFRKEGQNVTLSCEQNLNHDAMYWYRQDPGQGLRLIYYSQIVNDFQKGDIAEGYSVSREKKESFPLTVTSAQKNPTAFYLCASSVILGTSEVEQYFGPGTRLTVT.

The J gene is TRBJ2-3, the V gene TRBV7-6, with TRBD2 identical over 12 bases. There are 16 residues in the CDR3. With V trimmed by 5 bases and J by 3 bases, 6 bases remained unmatched. The germline V gene has CDR1 SGHVS and CDR2 FNYEAQ. The CDR3 DNA reads TGTGCCAGCAGCATAAGACTAGCGGGAGCTACAGATACGCAGTATTTT. This codes for CASSIRLAGATDTQYF.

This clonotype was observed a single time. The chain links TRBV5-1 to TRBJ1-1; no reliable D call. CDR1 and CDR2 from the germline V gene are SGHRS and YFSETQ. Trimming stripped 5 bases from V and 2 bases from J, with 7 bases between. The CDR3 runs to 12 residues. In DNA form, the CDR3 reads TGCGCCAGCAGGATCGGTAACACTGAAGCTTTCTTT. Protein sequence: CASRIGNTEAFF.

This clonotype was seen at least ten times. J is TRBJ1-2 and V is TRBV10-3; 8 positions match TRBD1. Trimming at V came to 8 bases and at J to 1 base, leaving 12 bases not matched to a gene. Germline V gene data show CDR1 as ENHRY and CDR2 as SYGVKD. The CDR3 extends over 16 amino acids. Here the CDR3 reads CAIQDTRQGNNYGYTF. CDR3 bases: TGTGCCATCCAAGACACCCGACAGGGGAATAACTATGGCTACACCTTC.

This clonotype showed up many times. The gene calls are TRBV11-2 and TRBJ2-1; D might be TRBD1 or TRBD2, each matching 5 bases. V shed 6 bases and J shed 4 bases, with 13 bases lying between them. The CDR3 totals 14 residues. The germline V gene encodes CDR1 SGHAT and CDR2 FQNNGV. DNA for the CDR3: TGTGCCAGCAGATTAAGGGACCTTTACAATGAGCAGTTCTTC. This codes for CASRLRDLYNEQFF.

The rearrangement links TRBV6-5 to TRBJ2-2; D uncertain. Germline-derived CDR1 and CDR2 are MNHEY and SVGAGI. The length of the CDR3 is 14 residues. Trimming pared 2 bases from V and 3 bases from J, leaving 7 bases between. The CDR3 DNA sequence: TGTGCCAGCAGTTACGCCTCCCACACCGGGGAGCTGTTTTTT. This translates into CASSYASHTGELFF.

The chain has TRBV5-1 and TRBJ2-7; D remains unclear. The V gene's germline CDR1 is SGHRS and CDR2 YFSETQ. Trimming stripped 1 base from V and 4 bases from J, with 21 bases between. The CDR3 extends over 17 amino acids. The CDR3 here is CASSLTAPGLLQYEQYF. DNA for the CDR3: TGCGCCAGCAGCTTGACGGCTCCCGGGCTACTGCAGTACGAGCAGTACTTC.

This clonotype was detected only a few times. This rearrangement joins TRBV2 to TRBJ2-1; weak D call: TRBD2 (5 bases). V gave up 4 bases and J gave up 5 bases, with 18 bases separating them. Germline CDR1 SNHLY, CDR2 FYNNEI. The CDR3 is 16 residues long. CDR3 residues: CASSGSGGYRDNEQFF. The CDR3 nucleotides read TGTGCCAGCAGTGGTTCAGGCGGGTATCGAGACAATGAGCAGTTCTTC.